In its sample, the clone carrying this T cell receptor (beta chain) was seen many times. Its antigen is unknown. TCRdb called the 5' RACE reads again in MiXCR, with one record for every CDR3 protein. The repertoire holds fewer than 50,000 distinct CDR3 sequences, with about 10% as singletons. This entry comes from a study of CD8 T cells in ankylosing spondylitis. Study findings and constraints: One TCR beta motif, made up of fewer than 10 highly homologous variants, appeared characteristic of ankylosing spondylitis blood. Peripheral blood samples showed relatively rare disease-linked clones, and these clones were CD8+.

Germline values: CDR1 DFQATT, CDR2 SNEGSKA (reference sequence). Trimming left V 8 bases short and J 4 bases short, with 19 bases between. There are 14 residues in the CDR3. The source is a male donor with ankylosing spondylitis or in good health (not recorded which). The sequencing input was blood, either unsorted or a sorted T cell fraction (not recorded which). The V gene is TRBV20-1, the J gene TRBJ2-3; either TRBD1 or TRBD2 may supply D (5 bases each). This CDR3 is CSLDRGGSPDTQYF. The CDR3 coding sequence is TGCAGTCTAGACAGAGGAGGTAGCCCAGATACGCAGTATTTT.